What follows are 16 T cell receptor beta chains derived from one specimen sequenced in a study of cytomegalovirus exposure and HLA in healthy donors. Clones were read by immunoSEQ multiplex PCR, and TCRdb kept only the in-frame ones, dropping some. The sample has 150,000 to 160,000 clones, around nine tenths seen once. The sequenced sample was PBMCs. These receptors were obtained from a man aged 18 to 30 in good health and CMV-seropositive.

The rearrangement links TRBV7-8 to TRBJ2-7; 12 nucleotides align to TRBD1. Germline-derived CDR1 and CDR2 are SGHVS and FQNEAQ. CDR3 size: 15 residues. The junction had 3 bases not matched to a gene; V was cut back by 5 bases and J by 1 base. The CDR3 reads CASSPGQGASYEQYF. As DNA, the CDR3 is TGTGCCAGCAGCCCGGGACAGGGGGCTTCCTACGAGCAGTACTTC.

V usage is TRBV27 and J usage is TRBJ2-1; possible D gene TRBD1, 5 bases. V was pared by 4 bases and J by 6 bases, with 13 bases between. The CDR3 contains 14 residues. Germline CDR1 reads MNHEY; CDR2 reads SMNVEV (reference sequence). In nucleotides, the CDR3 is TGTGCCAGCAGTTCCTCAGGGTCGCTCAATGAGCAGTTCTTC. This translates into CASSSSGSLNEQFF.

This clone occurred a few times. The J gene is TRBJ1-1, the V gene TRBV6-5; 7 bases fit TRBD1. The CDR3 has 16 amino acids. Germline V gene data show CDR1 as MNHEY and CDR2 as SVGAGI. V was pared by 2 bases and J by 4 bases, with 10 bases of the junction left unmatched. CDR3 residues: CASSYLAGGGGTEAFF. CDR3 in DNA: TGTGCCAGCAGTTACCTGGCAGGGGGTGGGGGCACTGAAGCTTTCTTT.

The chain has TRBV5-6 and TRBJ2-1; the D gene is possibly TRBD2 (6 bases). Between the trimmed V and J ends, which lost 2 bases and 7 bases, there was a span of 16 bases. Germline assignment: CDR1 SGHDT and CDR2 YYEEEE. This CDR3 is built from 15 residues. CDR3 in DNA: TGTGCCAGCAGCTTTCCCTCTAGCGTGTTGAATGAGCAGTTCTTC. Its protein is CASSFPSSVLNEQFF.

The chain is built from TRBV5-1 and TRBJ2-3; 10 nucleotides line up with TRBD1. V dropped 4 bases and J dropped 5; count of bases not matched to a gene: 7. From germline, CDR1 is SGHRS and CDR2 YFSETQ. The CDR3 runs 15 residues. The CDR3 DNA reads as TGCGCCAGCAGCCGAGACAGGGGGCTAGGAGATACGCAGTATTTT. Its translation is CASSRDRGLGDTQYF. The full variable domain, completed using reference TRBV5-1 and TRBJ2-3, is KAGVTQTPRYLIKTRGQQVTLSCSPISGHRSVSWYQQTPGQGLQFLFEYFSETQRNKGNFPGRFSGRQFSNSRSEMNVSTLELGDSALYLCASSRDRGLGDTQYFGPGTRLTVL.

J is TRBJ1-1 and V is TRBV11-3; D not resolved. This CDR3 has 14 residues. Trimming left V 1 base short and J 5 bases short, with 11 bases between. Germline CDR1 and CDR2: SGHNT and YENEEA. CDR3 coding DNA: TGTGCCAGCAGCTTAGGAGGTAAGAAGACTGAAGCTTTCTTT. Translated, it gives CASSLGGKKTEAFF.

The CDR3 sequence is CASSTLAGGIYEQYF. The CDR3 bases are TGTGCCAGCAGCACGCTAGCGGGGGGCATATACGAGCAGTACTTC. The chain uses TRBV9 and TRBJ2-7; TRBD2 aligns across 11 bases. The CDR3 has 15 amino acids. The junction had 7 bases not matched to a gene; V was cut back by 4 bases and J by 4 bases. Germline CDR1 SGDLS, CDR2 YYNGEE.

This chain uses TRBV18 with TRBJ2-4; the D gene is possibly TRBD2 (7 bases). Germline-derived CDR1 and CDR2 are KGHSH and LQKENI. This CDR3 spans 16 amino acids. The V gene lost 2 bases and the J gene lost 6 bases, with 17 bases spanning the gap. DNA for the CDR3: TGTGCCAGCTCACCAAGGGGCGGGGGCCCGTCAAACATTCAGTACTTC. This codes for CASSPRGGGPSNIQYF.

The rearrangement links TRBV5-4 to TRBJ2-5; possibly TRBD1 for D (5 bases). Looked up from germline, CDR1 is SGHNT and CDR2 is YYREEE (reference sequence). Trimming stripped 4 bases from V and 5 bases from J, with 15 bases between. The CDR3 is made up of 14 amino acids. The CDR3 DNA reads TGTGCCAGCAGCCCAGGGTTTGGGATCGAGACCCAGTACTTC. This sequence encodes CASSPGFGIETQYF. The whole variable domain, remainder taken from reference TRBV5-4 and TRBJ2-5, is ETGVTQSPTHLIKTRGQQVTLRCSSQSGHNTVSWYQQALGQGPQFIFQYYREEENGRGNFPPRFSGLQFPNYSSELNVNALELDDSALYLCASSPGFGIETQYFGPGTRLLVL.

The chain combines TRBV6-6 with TRBJ2-7, with 10 bases matching TRBD1. CDR1 and CDR2 (germline): MNHNY, SVGAGI (reference sequence). This CDR3 is built from 16 residues. V was clipped by 0 bases and J by 3 bases; unmatched bases: 5. The chain's CDR3 is CASSYSGTGVVYEQYF. CDR3 in DNA: TGTGCCAGCAGTTACTCGGGGACAGGGGTGGTCTACGAGCAGTACTTC.

The rearrangement joins TRBV5-1 to TRBJ1-3; 7 bases agree with TRBD1. The V gene's germline CDR1 is SGHRS and CDR2 YFSETQ. V shed 4 bases and J 7 bases; nucleotides not matched to a gene: 5. CDR3 size: 13 residues. CDR3 nucleotides: TGCGCCAGCAGCATTGACAGGGCGAACACCATATATTTT. This codes for CASSIDRANTIYF.

V gene TRBV18 combines with J gene TRBJ2-5; TRBD1 aligns across 7 bases. The J segment lost 2 bases and the V segment lost 3 bases, leaving 3 bases of the junction unmatched. The CDR3 consists of 14 residues. Per the germline V gene, CDR1 is KGHSH and CDR2 is LQKENI. The CDR3 DNA reads TGTGCCAGCTCACCGGGACAGCTACAAGAGACCCAGTACTTC. Amino acids: CASSPGQLQETQYF.

The chain combines TRBV29-1 with TRBJ2-4; tentatively, D is TRBD1 (6 bases). V lost 4 bases and J lost 1, with 20 bases in between. Germline lookup yields CDR1 SQVTM and CDR2 ANQGSEA. The CDR3 has 17 amino acids. The CDR3 DNA reads TGCAGCGTTGTGGGGTTAGGGGGTGTGGAGGCCAAAAACATTCAGTACTTC. It is translated as CSVVGLGGVEAKNIQYF. Drawing the rest from reference TRBV29-1 and TRBJ2-4, the complete variable domain is SAVISQKPSRDICQRGTSLTIQCQVDSQVTMMFWYRQQPGQSLTLIATANQGSEATYESGFVIDKFPISRPNLTFSTLTVSNMSPEDSSIYLCSVVGLGGVEAKNIQYFGAGTRLSVL.

The chain couples TRBV5-4 to TRBJ2-7; tentatively, D is TRBD2 (5 bases). There are 16 residues in the CDR3. Germline V gene lookup returns CDR1 SGHNT and CDR2 YYREEE (reference sequence). V lost 1 base to trimming and J lost 6 bases, with 20 bases between them. The DNA for the CDR3 is TGTGCCAGCAGCTTGCCCATCGGGGAATCACCCTCCGAGCAGTACTTC. The encoded protein is CASSLPIGESPSEQYF.

This chain links TRBV18 with TRBJ1-4; 7 bases are shared with TRBD1. There are 16 residues in the CDR3. The germline CDR1 and CDR2 sequences are KGHSH and LQKENI. The V segment lost 1 base and the J segment 6 bases; nucleotides outside the gene matches: 8. The DNA of the CDR3 is TGTGCCAGCTCACCACAAGGGGGCGCATTGGATGAAAAACTGTTTTTT. Its translation: CASSPQGGALDEKLFF.

The gene calls are TRBV6-6 and TRBJ2-1; no reliable D call. This CDR3 contains 11 residues. V was trimmed by 8 bases and J by 8 bases, leaving 10 bases between them. From germline, CDR1 is MNHNY and CDR2 SVGAGI (reference sequence). This chain's CDR3 is CASRTTHEQFF. The DNA of the CDR3 is TGTGCCAGCCGAACTACACATGAGCAGTTCTTC.